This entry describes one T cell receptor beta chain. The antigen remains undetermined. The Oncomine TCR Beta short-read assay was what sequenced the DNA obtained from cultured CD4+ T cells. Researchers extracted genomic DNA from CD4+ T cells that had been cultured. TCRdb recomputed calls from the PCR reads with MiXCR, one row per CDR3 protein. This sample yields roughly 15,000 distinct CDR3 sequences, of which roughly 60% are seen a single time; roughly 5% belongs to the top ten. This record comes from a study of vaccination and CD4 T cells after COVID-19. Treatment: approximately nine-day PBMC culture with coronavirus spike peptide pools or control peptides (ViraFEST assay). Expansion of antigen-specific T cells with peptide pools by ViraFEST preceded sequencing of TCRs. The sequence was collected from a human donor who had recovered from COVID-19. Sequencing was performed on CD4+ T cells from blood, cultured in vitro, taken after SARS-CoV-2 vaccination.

As DNA, the CDR3 is TGTGCCAGTAGTATAGGGGACAGCCAGCCCCAGCATTTT. It yields the protein CASSIGDSQPQHF. The rearrangement links TRBV19 to TRBJ1-5; 7 bases map to TRBD1. CDR1 and CDR2 from the germline V gene are LNHDA and SQIVND (reference sequence). The CDR3 runs to 13 residues. V lost 1 base, J lost 7 bases, and 1 base stayed unmatched. The full variable domain, completed using reference TRBV19 and TRBJ1-5, is DGGITQSPKYLFRKEGQNVTLSCEQNLNHDAMYWYRQDPGQGLRLIYYSQIVNDFQKGDIAEGYSVSREKKESFPLTVTSAQKNPTAFYLCASSIGDSQPQHFGDGTRLSIL.